This TCR beta chain was obtained from a study of chemoradiotherapy in HPV16-positive cancers. General observations from the study: Candidate HPV-specific clones and E7-related TCR motifs grew in tumor during treatment. For HPV16-positive patients, expanding HPV-responsive T cells associated with longer recurrence-free survival.

In the case of this clone: Its antigen is not known.

TCRdb's table, derived via immunoSEQ multiplex PCR, lists solely in-frame clones and lacks some. The repertoire holds roughly 3,900 clones, with more than 85% as singletons. The clonotype originates from a human donor with HPV-associated anogenital cancer. Sequences were derived from tumor tissue, sampled from a patient who underwent chemoradiotherapy.

In nucleotides, the CDR3 is TGCGCCAGCACCACGGGACTAGCGGACACAGATACGCAGTATTTT. Encoded protein: CASTTGLADTDTQYF. The chain uses TRBV4-1 and TRBJ2-3; 11 positions agree with TRBD2. Losses at the gene ends were 7 bases for V and 2 bases for J; bases not matched to a gene: 5. Germline lookup yields CDR1 MGHRA and CDR2 YSYEKL. This CDR3 comprises 15 residues.